The 27 T cell receptor beta chains presented below share a single source sample, sequenced in a study of T cells in Graves' hyperthyroidism and ophthalmopathy. The investigators amplified TCR beta CDR3 regions from RNA transcripts. HTBI primers drove first-round RT-PCR of the TCR CDR3. TCRdb reprocessed the multiplex PCR reads via MiXCR and lists one record per CDR3 protein. This table holds approximately 370,000 distinct CDR3 sequences, about a sixth found once. The sequencing sample was made of blood. The receptors stem from a woman in her thirties with Graves' hyperthyroidism that later progressed to Graves' ophthalmopathy.

This clonotype was seen at least ten times. V gene TRBV7-9 combines with J gene TRBJ2-1, with no clear D. The CDR3 spans 12 residues. The V and J ends lost 2 bases and 6 bases respectively, with 5 bases between them. Germline CDR1 is SEHNR and CDR2 is FQNEAQ (reference sequence). The CDR3 coding sequence is TGTGCCAGCAGCTTATCCCTCAATGAGCAGTTCTTC. This sequence encodes CASSLSLNEQFF.

This clonotype showed up many times. The chain joins TRBV24-1 to TRBJ1-2, with D possibly TRBD1 on 6 matching bases. V was trimmed by 4 bases and J by 8 bases, leaving 10 bases between them. The CDR3 runs 12 residues. Germline V gene lookup returns CDR1 KGHDR and CDR2 SFDVKD. The CDR3 nucleotides read TGTGCCACCAGTGACCCCGGGGGCGGCTACACCTTC. Translated, it gives CATSDPGGGYTF.

This clonotype was recorded many times. This chain joins TRBV12-3 or TRBV12-4 and TRBJ1-4; possibly TRBD1 for D (5 bases). V lost 4 bases and J 5 bases, leaving 11 bases between the germline ends. The CDR3 consists of 14 residues. Here the CDR3 DNA reads TGTGCCAGCAGTTACTCGGGGCCGAATGAAAAACTGTTTTTT. Protein sequence: CASSYSGPNEKLFF.

This rearrangement joins TRBV7-9 to TRBJ1-1, with D possibly being TRBD1 (6 bases). The germline V gene has CDR1 SEHNR and CDR2 FQNEAQ (reference sequence). With 3 bases removed from V and 3 bases from J, the gap between germline ends came to 11 bases. The CDR3 length is 14 residues. CDR3 loop: CASSFGQTHTEAFF. The CDR3 coding sequence is TGTGCCAGCAGCTTCGGACAGACACACACTGAAGCTTTCTTT.

This clonotype has a count of ten or more. The chain joins TRBV20-1 to TRBJ2-5; either TRBD1 or TRBD2 may fit D (5 bases each). CDR1 is DFQATT and CDR2 is SNEGSKA in the germline V gene (reference sequence). Trimming removed 8 bases at V and 5 bases at J, with 15 bases between. The CDR3 is 12 amino acids. The CDR3 DNA is TGCAGTCACAGAGGGGCTCGGGAGACCCAGTACTTC. It translates to CSHRGARETQYF.

This clonotype came up many times. The chain recombines TRBV6-1 with TRBJ1-2; D is unclear. With 4 bases removed from V and 4 bases from J, the gap between germline ends came to 7 bases. Germline CDR1 MNHNS, CDR2 SASEGT. This CDR3 comprises 12 residues. The DNA of the CDR3 is TGTGCCAGCAGTGTTTCTGGCTATGGCTACACCTTC. Protein product: CASSVSGYGYTF.

The chain links TRBV28 to TRBJ2-1; TRBD2 aligns across 10 bases. Looked up from germline, CDR1 is MDHEN and CDR2 is SYDVKM. The CDR3 length is 17 residues. The ends lost 7 bases at V and 9 bases at J; junction bases unmatched: 18. Here the CDR3 reads CASIQTLGAGGPGEQFF. The DNA of the CDR3 is TGTGCCAGCATCCAAACCTTAGGAGCGGGAGGGCCGGGTGAGCAGTTCTTC.

This clonotype was seen ten or more times. The CDR3 coding sequence is TGTGCCAGCAGCCTCACCGACAGGGCGGGCGAGCAGTACTTC. This sequence encodes CASSLTDRAGEQYF. The chain recombines TRBV6-1 with TRBJ2-7, with 7 bases fitting TRBD1. The CDR3 length is 14 residues. Losses at the gene ends were 6 bases for V and 6 bases for J; bases not matched to a gene: 11. Looked up from germline, CDR1 is MNHNS and CDR2 is SASEGT.

The rearrangement uses TRBV11-3 and TRBJ1-1, with D tentatively TRBD1 (5 bases). The CDR3 is made up of 18 amino acids. CDR1 is SGHNT and CDR2 is YENEEA in the germline V gene. Trimming cost V 4 bases and J 6 bases, with 27 bases left between them. The CDR3 bases are TGTGCCAGCAGCTCATACAGACCGGGACTCCCTCCGTTCGCTGAAGCTTTCTTT. Its translation is CASSSYRPGLPPFAEAFF.

This rearrangement joins TRBV20-1 to TRBJ1-5; 10 bases fit TRBD1. V lost 6 bases, J lost 7 bases, and 12 bases stayed unmatched. Germline assignment: CDR1 DFQATT and CDR2 SNEGSKA (reference sequence). This CDR3 comprises 15 residues. CDR3 coding DNA: TGCAGTGCCCGGGACAGGGGACTACTGGGGCAGCCCCAGCATTTT. Translated, it gives CSARDRGLLGQPQHF.

This clonotype was seen repeatedly, ten times or more. V gene TRBV27 combines with J gene TRBJ2-1; TRBD1 agrees at 8 bases. V lost 7 bases to trimming and J lost 4 bases; unmatched junction nucleotides: 9. The CDR3 spans 15 residues. In germline, CDR1 is MNHEY, CDR2 SMNVEV (reference sequence). The CDR3 here is CASTRGRGLYNEQFF. CDR3 DNA sequence: TGTGCCAGCACGAGAGGCAGGGGGCTATACAATGAGCAGTTCTTC.

This clonotype was counted ten times or more. The rearrangement uses TRBV6-1 and TRBJ1-5, with D unresolved. V gave up 6 bases and J gave up 1 base, with 7 bases separating them. From germline, CDR1 is MNHNS and CDR2 SASEGT. This CDR3 spans 13 amino acids. CDR3 sequence: CASRPGSNQPQHF. The CDR3 DNA sequence: TGTGCCAGCAGGCCGGGGAGCAATCAGCCCCAGCATTTT.

The table lists this clonotype with a few counts. The J gene is TRBJ1-1, the V gene TRBV2; D remains ambiguous. Trimming cost V 2 bases and J 2 bases, with 12 bases left between them. This CDR3 has 15 residues. Germline values: CDR1 SNHLY, CDR2 FYNNEI. The CDR3 DNA reads TGTGCCAGCAGTGAACTGGTTATCGGAAACACTGAAGCTTTCTTT. It is translated as CASSELVIGNTEAFF.

The table lists this clonotype with many counts. The V call is TRBV7-6, the J call TRBJ2-7; TRBD1 might be the D (6 bases). The V end lost 6 bases, the J end lost 5 bases, and 20 bases lay between the germline ends. CDR1 and CDR2 (germline): SGHVS, FNYEAQ. The CDR3 is made up of 15 amino acids. The CDR3 protein is CASSPGQGMMDEQYF. CDR3 coding DNA: TGTGCCAGCAGTCCCGGTCAGGGGATGATGGACGAGCAGTACTTC.

In this sample, this clonotype turned up a few times. The chain carries TRBV20-1 and TRBJ2-3, with D tentatively TRBD2 (6 bases). The V gene's germline CDR1 is DFQATT and CDR2 SNEGSKA (reference sequence). The V and J ends lost 3 bases and 4 bases respectively, with 17 bases between them. This CDR3 has 15 amino acids. The CDR3 nucleotides are TGCAGTGCTAGTAGTTCTCTAGCGATCGCAGATACGCAGTATTTT. Translated: CSASSSLAIADTQYF.

V is TRBV6-4 and J is TRBJ2-3, with 10 positions matching TRBD2. The CDR3 has 16 residues. The germline V gene encodes CDR1 MRHNA and CDR2 SNTAGT. The V segment lost 6 bases and the J segment 9 bases; nucleotides outside the gene matches: 15. The CDR3 is CASSAGLSGGARTQYF. As DNA, the CDR3 is TGTGCCAGCAGCGCCGGCCTGAGCGGGGGGGCTAGAACGCAGTATTTT.

This clonotype was detected a few times. The V gene is TRBV29-1, the J gene TRBJ2-5, with a weak D call TRBD1 (6 bases). The CDR3 length is 15 residues. Germline loops: CDR1 SQVTM, CDR2 ANQGSEA. With 4 bases removed from V and 1 base from J, the gap between germline ends came to 16 bases. DNA of the CDR3: TGCAGCGTTGGATCCTCAGGGGCCGCCCAAGAGACCCAGTACTTC. Its protein product is CSVGSSGAAQETQYF.

This clonotype was seen ten or more times. J is TRBJ1-5 and V is TRBV2; D possibly corresponds to TRBD1 (5 bases). The germline gives CDR1 SNHLY, CDR2 FYNNEI. This CDR3 is 13 amino acids long. Trimming took 7 bases from V and 5 from J, leaving 12 bases between them. The chain's CDR3 is CASNPGGDQPQHF. As DNA, the CDR3 is TGTGCCAGCAACCCAGGAGGGGATCAGCCCCAGCATTTT.

This clonotype was detected many times. The chain couples TRBV10-3 to TRBJ1-4; D is possibly TRBD1 (5 bases). V was pared by 3 bases and J by 6 bases, with 11 bases between. The CDR3 is 14 amino acids. Germline lookup yields CDR1 ENHRY and CDR2 SYGVKD. As DNA, the CDR3 is TGTGCCATCAGTGATAGGGGTTTGGATGAAAAACTGTTTTTT. This encodes CAISDRGLDEKLFF.

This clonotype was observed many times. The V gene is TRBV6-1, the J gene TRBJ2-3; TRBD1 aligns across 11 bases. CDR1 and CDR2 (germline): MNHNS, SASEGT. Trimming took 7 bases from V and 6 from J; bases not matched to a gene: 6. The CDR3 length is 14 residues. Here the CDR3 reads CASTKGQGDDTQYF. The CDR3 DNA reads as TGTGCCAGCACCAAGGGACAGGGGGATGATACGCAGTATTTT.

The chain combines TRBV6-1 with TRBJ1-1; 7 nucleotides match TRBD1. CDR1 MNHNS and CDR2 SASEGT come from the germline V gene. Losses at the gene ends were 6 bases for V and 5 bases for J; bases not matched to a gene: 12. The CDR3 runs 15 residues. The CDR3 coding sequence is TGTGCCAGCAGAGACCATCCGACAGGGAAAACTGAAGCTTTCTTT. It yields the protein CASRDHPTGKTEAFF.

There are many counts of this clonotype. The rearrangement links TRBV28 to TRBJ2-2, with TRBD2 matching 8 bases. Unmatched junction bases numbered 5, after V lost 7 bases and J lost 4 bases. The CDR3 runs to 14 residues. Germline V gene lookup returns CDR1 MDHEN and CDR2 SYDVKM. CDR3 bases: TGTGCCAGCATAAAGCGGGGGCTCACCGGGGAGCTGTTTTTT. Amino acids: CASIKRGLTGELFF.

This clonotype was picked up many times. This sequence joins TRBV30 and TRBJ2-5; the D gene is possibly TRBD2 (6 bases). The CDR3 runs 13 residues. Germline V gene data show CDR1 as GTSNPN and CDR2 as SVGIG (reference sequence). The germline V and J ends were trimmed by 8 bases and 3 bases, with 16 bases remaining between them. CDR3 sequence (DNA): TGTGCCCGTTACTCCAGACTAGAAGAGACCCAGTACTTC. Encoded protein: CARYSRLEETQYF.

This clonotype has at least ten counts. The rearrangement uses TRBV12-3 or TRBV12-4 and TRBJ1-2; 7 bases fit TRBD1. The V and J ends lost 3 bases and 1 base, in that order; junction bases with no gene match: 5. The CDR3 extends over 15 amino acids. In DNA form, the CDR3 reads TGTGCCAGCAGTTTCGGGGACAGTGATAACTATGGCTACACCTTC. As protein: CASSFGDSDNYGYTF.

In this sample, this clonotype turned up a few times. The chain carries TRBV27 and TRBJ1-1, with unresolved D. With 6 bases removed from V and 4 bases from J, the gap between germline ends came to 18 bases. The CDR3 is 15 amino acids. Looked up from germline, CDR1 is MNHEY and CDR2 is SMNVEV (reference sequence). The CDR3 spells CASSPVRVSITEAFF. CDR3 in DNA: TGTGCCAGCAGCCCCGTGAGGGTTTCCATCACTGAAGCTTTCTTT.

This chain uses TRBV29-1 with TRBJ2-1, with D perhaps matching TRBD1 (5 bases). This CDR3 is built from 8 residues. CDR1 is SQVTM, CDR2 ANQGSEA, per germline. V was pared by 4 bases and J by 15 bases, with 7 bases between. CDR3 coding DNA: TGCAGCGTTGGGGGCCCGTTCTTC. Translation gives CSVGGPFF.

The sample holds many counts of this clonotype. The gene calls are TRBV2 and TRBJ1-2; D remains unclear. Looked up from germline, CDR1 is SNHLY and CDR2 is FYNNEI. The V and J ends lost 4 bases and 3 bases respectively, with 9 bases between them. The CDR3 has 13 residues. CDR3 in DNA: TGTGCCAGCAGTGTGGTAACGGACTATGGCTACACCTTC. It yields the protein CASSVVTDYGYTF.